This TCR beta chain was sequenced for a study of blood T cell repertoires in COVID-19 (dated by TCRdb to 2018 to 2021). General notes on the study: Samples covering the acute and convalescent phases of COVID-19 were provided by collaborators in the United States, Italy and Spain. The dataset comprised deeply sampled blood TCRbeta repertoires from subjects exposed to, actively infected with, or recovered from COVID-19. Where available, HLA class I and class II types were obtained from metadata supplied by the sample provider rather than from assay-based typing. Nearly every sample came with metadata listing a de-identified subject ID, COVID-19 status, age in years and sex. The repertoires were released in a freely available public database meant as a resource for research on the immune response to SARS-CoV-2. Samples came from the ongoing ImmuneRACE study (first 160 participants) plus 1,254 subjects from 6 global collaborators. The material from the prospective study consisted of cDNA or gDNA derived from T cells, B-cell-depleted T cells, or PBMCs.

TCRbeta CDR3 regions were amplified from genomic DNA by means of the immunoSEQ Assay, a bias-controlled multiplex PCR. The authors processed their data as follows. The number of nucleated cells in each sample was estimated by amplification of reference gene primers within the assay. To quantify the absolute abundance of each unique TCRbeta CDR3 rearrangement, sequence reads were collapsed and filtered. For each sample, productive Simpson clonality was calculated as the square root of Simpson's diversity index across productive rearrangements. TCRdb stores this immuneACCESS table with in-frame sequences only. Part of the clones is absent; in the studies checked, under half of the shortfall reflects unresolved V genes, and no reason is known for the rest. The V and J calls and clone size were taken over from that table, and D and trimming were inferred from the DNA. The sample includes under 450,000 clones, with about four fifths observed a single time. About 1.2% of the sample is held by the ten biggest clonotypes.

What the work shows at the level of the full study, not this receptor alone: How much clinical and demographic metadata was included differed by source and by participant, and the metadata was provided uncurated.

The trim is 4 bases for V and 4 bases for J, with a gap of 19 bases between the germline ends. From the cysteine through the phenylalanine, the CDR3 covers 16 amino acids. CDR3 DNA only is kept here, 48 bases in frame from base 1. CDR1 and CDR2 are drawn from the germline V gene: MNHEY, SVGEGT. The collaborating institutions used their own protocols to collect whole blood in K2EDTA tubes. For TCRbeta analysis, collaborators shipped samples as frozen whole blood, isolated PBMCs, or DNA extracted from either of those sample types. On this clone itself: The target of this receptor is not known. No qualities accompany the bases; no much larger clone lies one base away.

Source material: peripheral blood. The chain is encoded by TRBV6-2 or TRBV6-3 joined to TRBJ2-5; TRBD2 is a weak D gene call, 6 bases matching. The sequence derives from a human donor with acute or convalescent COVID-19. The donor label of this sample is uncertain. The bases are TGTGCCAGCAGTTTCGCGAACCGGGGGTTCATAGAGACCCAGTACTTC. It specifies CASSFANRGFIETQYF.